The rows below give T cell receptor beta chains drawn from one sample of a study of naive and memory T cell subsets. TCRdb reprocessed the UMI-ligation and nested PCR reads via MiXCR and lists one record per CDR3 protein. The sample includes approximately 29,000 distinct CDR3 sequences, roughly 18% of them seen just once. Input material: effector memory CD4+ T cells from blood. The receptors come from a human donor in good health. CDR3s leave out the opening cysteine and the closing phenylalanine or tryptophan.

TRBJ2-5	TRBV28	ASSGGRDRTQETQY
TRBJ1-3	TRBV29-1	SVDRGNTIY
TRBJ1-2	TRBV27	ASRLSLGTAYGYT
TRBJ2-4	TRBV28	ASSDRSSKNIQY
TRBJ2-2	TRBV5-4	ASSFLGGTGELF
TRBJ1-1	TRBV12-3/TRBV12-4	ASSLLGPPQATEAF
TRBJ1-4	TRBV12-3/TRBV12-4	ASRGAGTDNEKLF
TRBJ1-1	TRBV29-1	SVLRGGNTEAF
TRBJ2-5	TRBV19	ASSIPGRPERAQY
TRBJ2-2	TRBV6-5	ASSYSFTGQTGELF
TRBJ2-2	TRBV5-1	ASSLALAVTGELF
TRBJ2-3	TRBV20-1	SARKTGIGTDTQY
TRBJ1-5	TRBV19	ASSIIKTVIHQPQH
TRBJ2-1	TRBV29-1	SARDRGHNEQF
TRBJ2-7	TRBV6-6	ASSYFRAENRRY
TRBJ2-1	TRBV25-1	ASSLVTSGSYNEQF
TRBJ1-3	TRBV9	ASSPGTGGNTIY
TRBJ2-5	TRBV6-5	ASRKMRDFHQETQY
TRBJ1-2	TRBV4-3	ASSQDRGTGVLYGYT
TRBJ2-1	TRBV30	AWSVLPADNEQF